The T cell receptor beta chain described here comes from a study of shared clonotypes between healthy human individuals. TCRdb's table, derived via immunoSEQ multiplex PCR, lists solely in-frame clones and lacks some. This table holds about 2.1 million clones, about 94% found once. Naive CD8 populations comprised CD45RO-negative cells positively selected for CCR7, excluding terminally differentiated effector memory CD45RA+ cells. With regard to this clone: Its antigen is still unknown.

Findings of the study overall: Incomplete sequencing of sorted subsets was indicated by rarefaction despite large depth.

The CDR3 sequence is 16 residues long. CDR1 is SGHAT and CDR2 is FQNNGV in the germline V gene. V lost 5 bases and J lost 3, with 19 bases in between. The sequence derives from a man younger than 30 in good health. Some clones in this sample may be carry-over from other donors' samples. The chain has TRBV11-2 and TRBJ2-5; possibly TRBD1 or TRBD2 for D (5 bases each). Sequencing was performed on naive CD8+ T cells from PBMCs. CDR3 in DNA: TGTGCCAGCAGCCTGACCGGGACGTGGGCTGAAGAGACCCAGTACTTC. As protein: CASSLTGTWAEETQYF.